This entry features one T cell receptor beta chain sequence. Its antigen has not been determined. Nothing much larger sits one base from this clone, and base qualities are not available. The immunoSEQ Assay, a bias-controlled multiplex PCR, was used to amplify TCRbeta CDR3 regions from genomic DNA. Processing in the source paper ran as follows. The number of nucleated cells in each sample was estimated by amplification of reference gene primers within the assay. To quantify the absolute abundance of each unique TCRbeta CDR3 rearrangement, sequence reads were collapsed and filtered. For each sample, productive Simpson clonality was calculated as the square root of Simpson's diversity index across productive rearrangements. In TCRdb, the immuneACCESS table is reduced to in-frame sequences with V and J assigned. These tables do not hold every clone; where another copy was compared, an unresolved V gene accounts for under half, and the others remain unexplained. That table gives V, J and clone size, and the DNA gave D and trimming. Recorded for this sample are approximately 280,000 clones; around 85% of them occurred a single time. The ten biggest clones cover approximately 9.9% of the sample.

These data belong to a study of blood T cell repertoires in COVID-19 (dated by TCRdb to between 2020 and 2021). Background for the entire study: The collaborator samples originated in the United States, Italy and Spain and spanned the acute and convalescent phases of COVID-19. The prospective study material was composed of cDNA or gDNA derived from T cells, B-cell-depleted T cells, or PBMCs. Subjects who had been exposed to COVID-19, were actively infected with it, or had recovered from it provided the deeply sampled blood TCRbeta repertoires that made up the dataset. The repertoires were released in a freely available public database meant as a resource for research on the immune response to SARS-CoV-2. The samples were drawn from the first 160 participants of the ongoing ImmuneRACE study and from 1,200 or so subjects provided by 6 global collaborators. A de-identified subject ID, COVID-19 status, age in years and sex were almost always included in the sample metadata. HLA class I and class II types, where available, came from metadata supplied by the sample provider rather than from assay-based typing.

The collaborating institutions used their own protocols to collect whole blood in K2EDTA tubes. Collaborator samples were shipped for TCRbeta analysis as frozen whole blood, isolated PBMCs, or DNA extracted from either sample type. Study-wide findings and limitations: The amount of clinical and demographic metadata varied by source and participant and was provided uncurated.

The germline V gene yields ENHRY for CDR1 and SYGVKD for CDR2. The CDR3 runs 15 residues from the cysteine to the phenylalanine. Just CDR3 DNA is preserved here, 45 bases in frame from base 1. V is shortened by 4 bases, J by 7 bases, and the region joining them spans 17 bases. The sequenced material came from peripheral blood. The source is a woman in her 70s with acute or convalescent COVID-19. The V gene is TRBV10-3 and the J gene is TRBJ2-1; the D gene cannot be named for sure. The bases are TGTGCCATCAGTGCGCGGCTAGATCCTCCTAATGAGCAGTTCTTC. Its protein product is CAISARLDPPNEQFF.